This TCR beta chain was found in a study of vaccination effects on CD4 cells after COVID-19. Sequencing in the ViraFEST assay came after antigen-specific CD4+ T cells had been expanded with viral peptide pools, which were used to stimulate PBMC. Following 10 days of culture, CD4+ T cells were isolated. Among the vaccine recipients, none had a prior SARS-CoV-2 infection, and nucleocapsid antibodies were negative. Wells each received more than 1.5 million PBMC, cultured with approximately 10 IU/ml IL-2 and roughly 9.8 ug/ml peptides. It was on days 3 and 7 that half the medium was replaced with IL-2 medium. Sequencing used immunoSEQ multiplex PCR; TCRdb keeps in-frame clones, though not all of them. The data show approximately 74,000 clones, roughly 74% seen once. Germline CDR1 is LGHDT and CDR2 is YNNKEL (reference sequence). Trimming pared 1 base from V and 2 bases from J, leaving 8 bases between. The CDR3 is 14 amino acids.

Concerning this clone itself: The antigen is undetermined.

The clonotype was recovered from a human donor who received a COVID-19 vaccine. The sample in question was CD4+ T cells from PBMCs cultured with HCoV-NL63 spike peptides, obtained before COVID-19 vaccination. V gene TRBV3-1 (or the pseudogene TRBV3-2) combines with J gene TRBJ1-2; D unclear. As DNA, the CDR3 is TGTGCCAGCAGCCAAGGCCCGTTCAACTATGGCTACACCTTC. Encoded protein: CASSQGPFNYGYTF.